This TCR beta chain was recorded in a study of beta chain features in type 1 diabetes. The entirety of the isolated RNA underwent reverse transcription, so expressed TCRB transcripts were sequenced. Profiled with immunoSEQ multiplex PCR; TCRdb holds only in-frame clones, not every one. The sample records hundreds of thousands of clones, 15% being singletons. Germline V gives CDR1 MNHEY, CDR2 SMNVEV (reference sequence). The V and J ends lost 2 bases and 0 bases respectively, with 7 bases between them. The CDR3 spans 15 residues. Sequenced: naive CD4+ T cells from blood. The V and J genes are TRBV27 and TRBJ2-2; D unresolved. The receptor was isolated from a young man in good health. The CDR3 loop is CASSLRAANTGELFF. DNA of the CDR3: TGTGCCAGCAGTTTACGCGCTGCGAACACCGGGGAGCTGTTTTTT.